The sequence of this T cell receptor beta chain was determined in a study of T-cell memory formation after mild COVID-19. TCRdb re-derived calls from the 5' RACE reads in MiXCR, one entry per CDR3 protein. Among approximately 570,000 distinct CDR3 sequences, more than 15% were seen once, and the ten largest hold more than 10%. Trimming shortened V by 3 bases and J by 11 bases, and 19 bases separated the two germline ends. This CDR3 is 14 amino acids long. Germline CDR1 and CDR2: SGHRS and YFSETQ. This chain uses TRBV5-1 with TRBJ2-3; tentatively, D is TRBD1 (6 bases). This receptor was obtained from an adult woman who had mild COVID-19 (a few samples of this study predate the infection). Cell type and time point are not known. The sequenced sample consisted of PBMCs or a T cell subset sorted from them (not recorded which). CDR3 in amino acids: CASSSGQTLRGQYF. CDR3 nucleotide sequence: TGCGCCAGCAGCTCGGGACAAACCCTCCGGGGGCAGTATTTT. The full variable domain, its missing parts supplied by reference TRBV5-1 and TRBJ2-3, is KAGVTQTPRYLIKTRGQQVTLSCSPISGHRSVSWYQQTPGQGLQFLFEYFSETQRNKGNFPGRFSGRQFSNSRSEMNVSTLELGDSALYLCASSSGQTLRGQYFGPGTRLTVL.